This T cell receptor (beta chain) originates from a study of OX40 agonist ivuxolimab in advanced cancers. Study summary: A male proportion of around 86% was recorded, with mean age around 55 years and range roughly 23 to 79. Prior anti-PD-1, anti-PD-L1 or anti-CTLA-4 therapy did not bar entry, and roughly 40% had some.

Data came from immunoSEQ multiplex PCR; TCRdb stores just in-frame clones and leaves some out. The table includes 58,000 or so clones, under 85% detected once. The sample here was CD4+ or CD8+ T cells sorted from blood, taken in a trial of the OX40 agonist ivuxolimab. The receptor's source is an adult with an advanced solid tumor such as melanoma, head and neck, liver or kidney cancer.

The CDR3 coding sequence is TGTGCCAGCAGCTTGGGGGATAGCTCCTACAATGAGCAGTTCTTC. Encoded protein: CASSLGDSSYNEQFF. V and J are TRBV5-5 and TRBJ2-1, with D uncertain. The CDR3 sequence is 15 residues long. V lost 0 bases to trimming and J lost 0 bases, with 7 bases between them. CDR1 is SGHKS and CDR2 is YYEKEE in the germline V gene (reference sequence).